These T cell receptor beta chains were read from a single sample in a study of OX40 agonist ivuxolimab in advanced cancers. Sequencing used immunoSEQ multiplex PCR; TCRdb keeps in-frame clones, though not all of them. The data contain about 52,000 clones, roughly nine tenths of them singletons. Here the sequenced sample was CD4+ or CD8+ T cells sorted from blood, taken in a trial of the OX40 agonist ivuxolimab. The receptor set was obtained from an adult with an advanced solid tumor such as melanoma, head and neck, liver or kidney cancer. The CDR3 runs from the conserved cysteine through the conserved F or W. A D gene is named only where the DNA matches it firmly. Not every row has a clone size; where given, it reads once, few, many or a size class.

size: NA; V: TRBV7-9; J: TRBJ1-1; D: NA; DNA: TGTGCCAGCTCCCACACCAGGGGGAACACTGAAGCTTTCTTT; CDR3: CASSHTRGNTEAFF
size: NA; V: TRBV23-1; J: TRBJ1-1; D: NA; DNA: TGCGCCAGCAGTCGTGGGGGGAAGGATCGGAAAGCTTTCTTT; CDR3: CASSRGGKDRKAFF
size: NA; V: TRBV6-5; J: TRBJ1-4; D: NA; DNA: TGTGCCAGCAGTTACAGAATCGGAGCGTTTAATGAAAAACTGTTTTTT; CDR3: CASSYRIGAFNEKLFF
size: NA; V: TRBV19; J: TRBJ1-2; D: TRBD1; DNA: TGTGCCAGTAGTGGGGACAGCTTCTATGGCTACACCTTC; CDR3: CASSGDSFYGYTF
size: NA; V: TRBV7-2; J: TRBJ2-7; D: TRBD2; DNA: TGTGCCAGCAGCTCCCCGGGGGGAGCGGGAGGCGAGCAGTACTTC; CDR3: CASSSPGGAGGEQYF
size: NA; V: TRBV2; J: TRBJ1-5; D: NA; DNA: TGTGCCAGCAGTGAATTAGGGGGGGCTAGCAATCAGCCCCAGCATTTT; CDR3: CASSELGGASNQPQHF
size: NA; V: TRBV19; J: TRBJ1-2; D: TRBD1; DNA: TGTGCCAGTAGTCTGACAGGGAGAATCTATGGCTACACCTTC; CDR3: CASSLTGRIYGYTF
size: NA; V: TRBV11-2; J: TRBJ1-1; D: NA; DNA: TGTGCCAGCACCAAACTGTACAGGGACCCGAACACTGAAGCTTTCTTT; CDR3: CASTKLYRDPNTEAFF
size: NA; V: TRBV16; J: TRBJ2-7; D: NA; DNA: TGTGCCAGCAGCCGGGCACACTACGAGCAGTACTTC; CDR3: CASSRAHYEQYF
size: NA; V: TRBV11-2; J: TRBJ2-2; D: NA; DNA: TGTGCCAGCAGCTTGGTAGGGGATGACGGGGAGCTGTTTTTT; CDR3: CASSLVGDDGELFF
size: NA; V: TRBV19; J: TRBJ2-5; D: NA; DNA: TGTGCCAGTAGTGCGACAAGCACCCAAGAGACCCAGTACTTC; CDR3: CASSATSTQETQYF
size: NA; V: TRBV27; J: TRBJ2-1; D: NA; DNA: TGTGCCAGCAGTTTATCCCCCGTAACCATCCCCTCCTACAATGAGCAGTTCTTC; CDR3: CASSLSPVTIPSYNEQFF
size: NA; V: TRBV4-3; J: TRBJ1-6; D: NA; DNA: TGCGCCAGCAGCCAAGATAGGGGAGGGTATAATTCACCCCTCCACTTT; CDR3: CASSQDRGGYNSPLHF
size: NA; V: TRBV30; J: TRBJ2-3; D: NA; DNA: TGTGCCTACACCGGGGGCACAGATACGCAGTATTTT; CDR3: CAYTGGTDTQYF
size: once; V: TRBV7-9; J: TRBJ1-4; D: TRBD1; DNA: TGTGCCAGCAGCGATAGCCGGACAGGTATAGATGAAAAACTGTTTTTT; CDR3: CASSDSRTGIDEKLFF
size: NA; V: TRBV7-2; J: TRBJ2-5; D: TRBD2; DNA: TGTGCCAGCAGCCTAACTAGCGGTCAAGAGACCCAGTACTTC; CDR3: CASSLTSGQETQYF